This TCR beta chain was documented in a study of shared clonotypes between healthy human individuals. General observations from the study: Shared clonotypes: about 4.6% naive CD4, around 3.5% naive CD8, 2.3% memory CD4, more than 0.3% memory CD8.

Sorted-subset replicate PCR reactions were performed with approximately 180 ng DNA, corresponding to about 30,000 T cell genomes. TCRdb's table, derived via immunoSEQ multiplex PCR, lists solely in-frame clones and lacks some. The table includes fewer than 3 million clones, 85% to 95% detected once. The germline V gene has CDR1 SGHRS and CDR2 YFSETQ. The V gene lost 0 bases and the J gene lost 2 bases, with 10 bases spanning the gap. The CDR3 loop spans 15 amino acids. In regard to this clone: Its antigen is still unknown.

J is TRBJ2-3 and V is TRBV5-1; no reliable D call. This clonotype was sampled from a man younger than 35 in good health. Some clones in this sample may be carry-over from other donors' samples. The sequenced sample was naive CD4+ T cells from PBMCs. Subset indicated: CD45RA+ positively selected. In nucleotides, the CDR3 is TGCGCCAGCAGCTTGGCGGTCAGACTCACAGATACGCAGTATTTT. Amino acids: CASSLAVRLTDTQYF. Together with reference TRBV5-1 and TRBJ2-3, the CDR3 gives the full variable domain: KAGVTQTPRYLIKTRGQQVTLSCSPISGHRSVSWYQQTPGQGLQFLFEYFSETQRNKGNFPGRFSGRQFSNSRSEMNVSTLELGDSALYLCASSLAVRLTDTQYFGPGTRLTVL.